Presented here are 8 T cell receptor beta chains from one specimen sequenced in a study of prognosis after radiotherapy for stage I lung cancer. With two-round multiplex PCR, TCR beta CDR3 sequences were amplified from genomic DNA. Used in first-round PCR were primers specific to each TRBV and TRBJ gene. TCRdb used MiXCR to reprocess the multiplex PCR reads, holding one entry per CDR3 protein. The sample holds 25,000 to 35,000 distinct CDR3 sequences, 32% seen once. Sequencing used PBMCs, obtained before or after stereotactic body radiation therapy (not recorded which). The origin of the receptors is a donor at least 50 years old with non-small cell lung cancer.

This clonotype was counted at least ten times. The rearrangement joins TRBV6-1 to TRBJ2-1, with D possibly TRBD2 on 6 matching bases. From germline, CDR1 is MNHNS and CDR2 SASEGT. Trimming took off 7 bases at V and 9 bases at J, with 16 bases between the two ends. CDR3 length equals 13 residues. The CDR3 DNA reads TGTGCCAGCACTACCGGGGCCGGGGGTGAGCAGTTCTTC. The encoded protein is CASTTGAGGEQFF.

In the case of this clonotype: A read error likely explains this, since a far larger clone differs by one base. This chain joins TRBV6-4 and TRBJ2-6; D unclear. The CDR3 is 15 amino acids. V lost 7 bases and J lost 3, with 13 bases in between. Looked up from germline, CDR1 is MRHNA and CDR2 is SNTAGT. CDR3 sequence: CASKPIGVGANVLTF. CDR3 nucleotides: TGTGCCAGCAAACCGATTGGGGTTGGGGCCAACGTCCTGACTTTC.

This clonotype was counted many times. This rearrangement joins TRBV20-1 to TRBJ2-2; TRBD2 matches 7 bases. Germline loops: CDR1 DFQATT, CDR2 SNEGSKA (reference sequence). This CDR3 spans 14 amino acids. Germline trimming cut 6 bases from V and 6 bases from J; bases unmatched to any gene: 10. CDR3 residues: CSAPARGRAGELFF. Written as DNA, the CDR3 is TGCAGTGCCCCCGCCCGGGGGAGGGCCGGGGAGCTGTTTTTT.

This clonotype occurred many times. For the CDR3, the DNA is TGTGCCAGCAGCTCCGCGGGCTATGAGCAGTTCTTC. The encoded protein is CASSSAGYEQFF. The chain uses TRBV11-2 and TRBJ2-1; maybe TRBD2 (5 bases). The CDR3 is 12 residues long. Germline V gene data show CDR1 as SGHAT and CDR2 as FQNNGV. The ends were cut back, 4 bases at V and 8 bases at J, with 9 bases in the middle.

Comments on this clonotype: An end of the junction does not agree with germline; a read error may underlie this. The chain is built from TRBV28 and TRBJ1-6, with unresolved D. Germline values: CDR1 MDHEN, CDR2 SYDVKM. This CDR3 spans 14 amino acids. CDR3 sequence: CASIPWDGGTPLHF. The CDR3 DNA is TGCGCCAGCATCCCGTGGGATGGAGGAACACCCCTCCACTTT.

This clonotype was observed a few times. The V and J genes are TRBV27 and TRBJ2-5, with TRBD1 matching 8 bases. Trimming at V came to 4 bases and at J to 8 bases, leaving 12 bases not matched to a gene. CDR3 length equals 15 residues. Germline CDR1 is MNHEY and CDR2 is SMNVEV (reference sequence). This CDR3 reads CASSWTGSPGDTQYF. In DNA form, the CDR3 reads TGTGCCAGCAGTTGGACAGGGAGCCCTGGTGATACCCAGTACTTC.

This clonotype was picked up many times. The V gene is TRBV24-1, the J gene TRBJ1-2; 8 bases are a match to TRBD1. V lost 10 bases and J lost 2; bases outside the gene matches: 2. CDR3 length: 12 residues. Germline assignment: CDR1 KGHDR and CDR2 SFDVKD. The CDR3 bases are TGTGCCACAGGGACAGGAAACTATGGCTACACCTTC. Residues: CATGTGNYGYTF.

This clonotype was counted ten times or more. The chain carries TRBV27 and TRBJ1-3; D is unclear. Germline V gene data show CDR1 as MNHEY and CDR2 as SMNVEV (reference sequence). The CDR3 is 14 amino acids. V was clipped by 2 bases and J by 0 bases, with 5 bases between them. In DNA, the CDR3 is TGTGCCAGCAGTTTAACAGTCTCTGGAAACACCATATATTTT. Amino acid sequence: CASSLTVSGNTIYF.